This T cell receptor beta chain was identified during a study of chemoradiotherapy in HPV16-positive cancers. The table came from immunoSEQ multiplex PCR; TCRdb's copy has only in-frame clones and leaves some out. The sample records fewer than 25,000 clones, about two thirds being singletons. To note about this clone: Its target is unknown.

Over chemoradiotherapy, repertoires were sampled more than once. Study conclusions and caveats: In HPV16-positive patients, HPV-responsive T-cell expansion tracked better recurrence-free survival. During treatment, candidate HPV-specific clones and E7-related motifs expanded in tumor.

This clonotype was sampled from a human donor with HPV-associated anogenital cancer. The sample was collected from a patient who underwent chemoradiotherapy.

This CDR3 reads CASSIGGQRYSGNTIYF. CDR3 DNA: TGTGCCAGTAGTATAGGAGGGCAGCGCTACTCTGGAAACACCATATATTTT. The chain employs TRBV19 and TRBJ1-3, with D uncertain. V gave up 1 base and J gave up 0 bases, with 13 bases separating them. The CDR3 is 17 amino acids. Germline V lookup: CDR1 LNHDA, CDR2 SQIVND (reference sequence).